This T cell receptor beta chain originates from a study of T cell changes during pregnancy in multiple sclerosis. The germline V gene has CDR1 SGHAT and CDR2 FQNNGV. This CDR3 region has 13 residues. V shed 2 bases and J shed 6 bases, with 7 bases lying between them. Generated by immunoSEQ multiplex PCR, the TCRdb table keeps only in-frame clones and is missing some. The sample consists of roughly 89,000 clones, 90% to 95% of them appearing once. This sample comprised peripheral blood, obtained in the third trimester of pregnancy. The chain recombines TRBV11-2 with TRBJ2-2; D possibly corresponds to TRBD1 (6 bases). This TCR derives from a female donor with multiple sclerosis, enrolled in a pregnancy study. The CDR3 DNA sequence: TGTGCCAGCAGCTTAAGGGGGTCCGGGGAGCTGTTTTTT. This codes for CASSLRGSGELFF.